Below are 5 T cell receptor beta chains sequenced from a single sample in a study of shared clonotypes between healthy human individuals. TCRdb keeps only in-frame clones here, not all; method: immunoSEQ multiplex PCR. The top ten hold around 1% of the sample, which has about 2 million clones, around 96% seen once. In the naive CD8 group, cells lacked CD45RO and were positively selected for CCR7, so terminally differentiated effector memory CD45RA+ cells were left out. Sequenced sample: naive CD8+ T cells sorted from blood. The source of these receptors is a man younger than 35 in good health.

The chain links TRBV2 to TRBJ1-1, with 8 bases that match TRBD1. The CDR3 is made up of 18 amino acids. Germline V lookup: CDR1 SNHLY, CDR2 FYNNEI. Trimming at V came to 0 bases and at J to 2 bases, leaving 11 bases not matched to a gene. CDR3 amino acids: CASSEAGSADRGNTEAFF. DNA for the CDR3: TGTGCCAGCAGTGAAGCGGGCAGTGCCGACAGGGGCAACACTGAAGCTTTCTTT.

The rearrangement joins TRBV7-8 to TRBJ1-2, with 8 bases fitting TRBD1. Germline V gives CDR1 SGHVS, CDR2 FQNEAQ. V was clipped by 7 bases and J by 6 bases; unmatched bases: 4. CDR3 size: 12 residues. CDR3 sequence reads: CASMGQEDGYTF. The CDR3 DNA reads TGTGCCAGCATGGGACAGGAAGATGGCTACACCTTC. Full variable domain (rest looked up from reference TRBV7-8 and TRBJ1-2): GAGVSQSPRYKVAKRGQDVALRCDPISGHVSLFWYQQALGQGPEFLTYFQNEAQLDKSGLPSDRFFAERPEGSVSTLKIQRTQQEDSAVYLCASMGQEDGYTFGSGTRLTVV.

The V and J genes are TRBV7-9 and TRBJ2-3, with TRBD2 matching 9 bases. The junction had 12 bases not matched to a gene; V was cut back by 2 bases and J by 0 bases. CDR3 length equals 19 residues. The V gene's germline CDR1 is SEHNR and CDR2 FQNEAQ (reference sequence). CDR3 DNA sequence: TGTGCCAGCAGCTTATCGCCGGGCGGGGGGGCCTCTAGCACAGATACGCAGTATTTT. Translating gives CASSLSPGGGASSTDTQYF.

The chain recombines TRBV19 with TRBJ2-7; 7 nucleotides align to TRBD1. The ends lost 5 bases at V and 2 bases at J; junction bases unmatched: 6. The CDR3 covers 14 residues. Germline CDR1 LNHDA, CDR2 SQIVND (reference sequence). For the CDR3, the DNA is TGTGCCAGTAGTCAGACAGGGATCCCCTACGAGCAGTACTTC. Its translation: CASSQTGIPYEQYF.

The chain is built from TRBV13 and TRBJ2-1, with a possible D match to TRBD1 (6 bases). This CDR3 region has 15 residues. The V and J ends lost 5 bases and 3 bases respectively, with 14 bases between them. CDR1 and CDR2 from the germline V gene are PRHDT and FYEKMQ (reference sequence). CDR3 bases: TGTGCCAGCAGCCTTCAGGGGCCCCTCTACAATGAGCAGTTCTTC. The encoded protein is CASSLQGPLYNEQFF.